This TCR beta chain was sequenced in a study of T cells in Graves' hyperthyroidism and ophthalmopathy. From germline, CDR1 is SGHTA and CDR2 FQGNSA. The CDR3 extends over 12 amino acids. Trimming stripped 7 bases from V and 1 base from J, with 7 bases between. Newly diagnosed hyperthyroidism patients aged 18 to 65 years had disease lasting under 2 months. Each diagnosis was grounded in clinical symptoms, serum thyroxine and TRAb, thyroid ultrasound, and orbital computed tomography. TCR beta CDR3 sequences were amplified from RNA transcripts. The primer set for the first-round RT-PCR of the TCR CDR3 was HTBI. Via MiXCR, TCRdb re-called the multiplex PCR reads, giving one row per CDR3 protein. The sample includes roughly 700,000 distinct CDR3 sequences, under 45% of them seen just once. Regarding this clonotype: It may be a read error: a sequence one base away is much more abundant.

The chain couples TRBV7-2 to TRBJ1-1; D unclear. Sequenced material: blood. This sequence was found in a woman aged 40 to 49 with Graves' hyperthyroidism. This CDR3 is CASTLANTEAFF. The CDR3, as DNA: TGTGCCAGCACCCTAGCGAACACTGAAGCTTTCTTT. Looking up the rest from reference TRBV7-2 and TRBJ1-1 gives the full variable domain: GAGVSQSPSNKVTEKGKDVELRCDPISGHTALYWYRQSLGQGLEFLIYFQGNSAPDKSGLPSDRFSAERTGGSVSTLTIQRTQQEDSAVYLCASTLANTEAFFGQGTRLTVV.